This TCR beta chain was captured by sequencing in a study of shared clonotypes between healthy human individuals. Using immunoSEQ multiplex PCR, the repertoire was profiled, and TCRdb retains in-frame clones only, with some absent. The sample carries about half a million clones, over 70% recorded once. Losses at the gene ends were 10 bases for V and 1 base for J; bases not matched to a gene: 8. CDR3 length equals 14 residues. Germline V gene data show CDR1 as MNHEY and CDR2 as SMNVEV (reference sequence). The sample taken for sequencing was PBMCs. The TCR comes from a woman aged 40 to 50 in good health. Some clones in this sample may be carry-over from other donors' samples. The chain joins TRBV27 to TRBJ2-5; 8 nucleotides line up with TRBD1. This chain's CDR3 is CATGGWGSQETQYF. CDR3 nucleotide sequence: TGTGCCACAGGGGGCTGGGGGAGCCAAGAGACCCAGTACTTC.